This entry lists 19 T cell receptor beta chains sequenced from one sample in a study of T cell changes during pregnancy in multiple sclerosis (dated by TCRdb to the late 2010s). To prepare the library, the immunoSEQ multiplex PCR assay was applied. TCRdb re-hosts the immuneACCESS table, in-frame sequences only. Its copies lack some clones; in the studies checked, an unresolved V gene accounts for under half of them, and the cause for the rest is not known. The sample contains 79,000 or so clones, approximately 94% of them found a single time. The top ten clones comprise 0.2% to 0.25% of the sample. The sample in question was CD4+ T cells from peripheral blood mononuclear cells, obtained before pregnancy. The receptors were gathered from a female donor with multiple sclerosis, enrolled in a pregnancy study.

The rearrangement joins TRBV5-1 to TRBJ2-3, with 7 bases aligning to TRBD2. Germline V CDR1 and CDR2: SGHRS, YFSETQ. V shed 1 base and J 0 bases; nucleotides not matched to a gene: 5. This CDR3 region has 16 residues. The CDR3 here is CASSLYAGVSTDTQYF. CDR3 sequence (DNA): TGCGCCAGCAGCTTGTATGCGGGGGTTAGCACAGATACGCAGTATTTT.

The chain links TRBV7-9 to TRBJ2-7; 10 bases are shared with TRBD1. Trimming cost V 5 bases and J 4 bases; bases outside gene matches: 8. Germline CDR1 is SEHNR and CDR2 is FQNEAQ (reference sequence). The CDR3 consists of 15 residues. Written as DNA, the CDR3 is TGTGCCAGCAGCAACCCCGGGACAGGGGTATACGAGCAGTACTTC. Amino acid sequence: CASSNPGTGVYEQYF.

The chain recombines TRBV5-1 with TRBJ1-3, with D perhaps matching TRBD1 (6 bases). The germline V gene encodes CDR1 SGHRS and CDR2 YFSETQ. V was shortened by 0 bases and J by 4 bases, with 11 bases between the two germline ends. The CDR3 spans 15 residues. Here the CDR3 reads CASSLVPGQGNTIYF. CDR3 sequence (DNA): TGCGCCAGCAGCTTGGTACCGGGACAAGGAAACACCATATATTTT.

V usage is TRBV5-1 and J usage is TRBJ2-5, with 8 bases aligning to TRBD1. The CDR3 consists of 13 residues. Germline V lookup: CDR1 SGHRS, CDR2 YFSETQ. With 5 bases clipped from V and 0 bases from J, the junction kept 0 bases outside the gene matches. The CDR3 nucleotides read TGCGCCAGCAGACAGGGGGACCAAGAGACCCAGTACTTC. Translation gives CASRQGDQETQYF. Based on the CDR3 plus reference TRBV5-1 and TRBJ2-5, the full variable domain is KAGVTQTPRYLIKTRGQQVTLSCSPISGHRSVSWYQQTPGQGLQFLFEYFSETQRNKGNFPGRFSGRQFSNSRSEMNVSTLELGDSALYLCASRQGDQETQYFGPGTRLLVL.

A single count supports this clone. The chain's CDR3 is CASTETGSKAYEQYF. The CDR3 DNA follows: TGTGCCAGCACGGAGACGGGTTCTAAAGCCTACGAGCAGTACTTC. The V and J genes are TRBV28 and TRBJ2-7; the D is unclear. The V gene's germline CDR1 is MDHEN and CDR2 SYDVKM. The CDR3 runs 15 residues. V was shortened by 7 bases and J by 2 bases, with 18 bases between the two germline ends.

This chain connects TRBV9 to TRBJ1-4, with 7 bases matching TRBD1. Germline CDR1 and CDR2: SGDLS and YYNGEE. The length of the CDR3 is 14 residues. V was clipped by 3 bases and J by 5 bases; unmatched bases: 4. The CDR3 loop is CASSEGQLNEKLFF. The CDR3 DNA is TGTGCCAGCAGCGAGGGACAGCTAAATGAAAAACTGTTTTTT.

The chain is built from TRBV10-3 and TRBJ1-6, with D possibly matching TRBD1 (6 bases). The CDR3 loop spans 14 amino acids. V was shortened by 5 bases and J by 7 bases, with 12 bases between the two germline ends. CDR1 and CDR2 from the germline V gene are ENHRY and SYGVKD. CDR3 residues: CAISSVGTNSPLHF. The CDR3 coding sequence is TGTGCCATCAGTTCAGTAGGGACAAATTCACCCCTCCACTTT.

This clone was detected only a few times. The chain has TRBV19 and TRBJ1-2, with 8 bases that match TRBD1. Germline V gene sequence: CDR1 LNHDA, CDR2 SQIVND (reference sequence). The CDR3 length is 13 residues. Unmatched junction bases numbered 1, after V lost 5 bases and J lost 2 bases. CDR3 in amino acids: CASSRQGNYGYTF. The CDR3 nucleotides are TGTGCCAGTAGTCGACAGGGGAACTATGGCTACACCTTC.

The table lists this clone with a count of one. The CDR3 region is CASSPNLAGYNEQFF. The CDR3 DNA is TGTGCCAGCAGCCCGAACCTAGCTGGTTACAATGAGCAGTTCTTC. This chain links TRBV7-3 with TRBJ2-1; tentative D call: TRBD2 (5 bases). The V gene's germline CDR1 is SGHTA and CDR2 FQGTGA. Trimming removed 5 bases at V and 4 bases at J, with 15 bases between. CDR3 length: 15 amino acids.

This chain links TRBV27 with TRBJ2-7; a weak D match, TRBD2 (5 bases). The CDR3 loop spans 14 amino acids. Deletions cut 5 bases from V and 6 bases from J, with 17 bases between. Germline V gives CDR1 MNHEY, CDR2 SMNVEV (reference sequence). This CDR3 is CASSPLDWTAEQYF. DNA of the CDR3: TGTGCCAGCAGTCCCTTGGACTGGACGGCCGAGCAGTACTTC.

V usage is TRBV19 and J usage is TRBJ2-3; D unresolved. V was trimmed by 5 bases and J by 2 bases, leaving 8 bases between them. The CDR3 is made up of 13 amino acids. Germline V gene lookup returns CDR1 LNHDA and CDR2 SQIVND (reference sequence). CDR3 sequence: CASSVTSTDTQYF. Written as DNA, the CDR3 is TGTGCCAGTAGTGTGACTTCCACAGATACGCAGTATTTT. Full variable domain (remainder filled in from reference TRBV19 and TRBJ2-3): DGGITQSPKYLFRKEGQNVTLSCEQNLNHDAMYWYRQDPGQGLRLIYYSQIVNDFQKGDIAEGYSVSREKKESFPLTVTSAQKNPTAFYLCASSVTSTDTQYFGPGTRLTVL.

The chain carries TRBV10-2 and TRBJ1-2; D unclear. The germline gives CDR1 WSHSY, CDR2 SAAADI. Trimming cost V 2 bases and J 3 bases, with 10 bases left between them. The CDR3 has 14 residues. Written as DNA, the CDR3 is TGCGCCAGCAGTGAGGGAGGGTGGGACTATGGCTACACCTTC. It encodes CASSEGGWDYGYTF.

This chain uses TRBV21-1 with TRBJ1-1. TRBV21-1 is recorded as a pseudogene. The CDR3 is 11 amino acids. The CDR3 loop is CASSKRAEAFF. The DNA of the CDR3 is TGTGCCAGCAGCAAACGCGCTGAAGCTTTCTTT.

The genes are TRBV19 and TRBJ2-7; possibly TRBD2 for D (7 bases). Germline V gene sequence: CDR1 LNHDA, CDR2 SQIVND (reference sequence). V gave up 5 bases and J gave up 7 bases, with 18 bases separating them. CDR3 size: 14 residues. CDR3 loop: CASSPRGGSGEQYF. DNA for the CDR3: TGTGCCAGTAGTCCCCGCGGGGGCTCTGGTGAGCAGTACTTC.

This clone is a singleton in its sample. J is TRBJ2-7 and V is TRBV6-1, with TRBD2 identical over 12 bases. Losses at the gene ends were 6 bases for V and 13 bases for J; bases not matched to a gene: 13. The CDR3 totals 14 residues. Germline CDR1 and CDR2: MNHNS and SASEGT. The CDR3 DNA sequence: TGTGCCAGCAGCCCAGCCCCGGGACTAGCGGGTCGTTACTTC. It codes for CASSPAPGLAGRYF.

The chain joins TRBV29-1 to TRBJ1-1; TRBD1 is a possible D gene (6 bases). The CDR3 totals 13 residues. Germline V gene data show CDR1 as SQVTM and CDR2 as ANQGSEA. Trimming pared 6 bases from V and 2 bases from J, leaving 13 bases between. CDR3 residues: CSVLPGANTEAFF. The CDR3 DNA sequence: TGCAGCGTCCTCCCAGGGGCTAACACTGAAGCTTTCTTT.

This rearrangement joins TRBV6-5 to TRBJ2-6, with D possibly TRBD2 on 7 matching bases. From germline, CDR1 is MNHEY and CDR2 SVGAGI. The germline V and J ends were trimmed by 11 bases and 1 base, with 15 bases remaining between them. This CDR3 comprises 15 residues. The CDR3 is CAARGGYSGANVLTF. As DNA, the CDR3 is TGTGCCGCGAGGGGGGGGTATTCTGGGGCCAACGTCCTGACTTTC.

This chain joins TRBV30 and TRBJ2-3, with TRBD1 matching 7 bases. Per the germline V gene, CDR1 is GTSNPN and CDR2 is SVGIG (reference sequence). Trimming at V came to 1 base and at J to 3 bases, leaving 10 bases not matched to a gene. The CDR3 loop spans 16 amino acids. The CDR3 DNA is TGTGCCTGGAGTGCGCTTAACAGGGGAGTGACAGATACGCAGTATTTT. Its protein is CAWSALNRGVTDTQYF.

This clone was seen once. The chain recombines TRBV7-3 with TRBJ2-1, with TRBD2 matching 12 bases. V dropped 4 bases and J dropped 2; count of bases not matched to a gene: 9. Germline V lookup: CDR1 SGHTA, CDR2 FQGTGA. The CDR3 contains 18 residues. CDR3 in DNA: TGTGCCAGCAGCTCACAACTACTAGCGGGAGGACCCTACAATGAGCAGTTCTTC. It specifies CASSSQLLAGGPYNEQFF. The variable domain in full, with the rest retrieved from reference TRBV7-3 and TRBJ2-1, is GAGVSQTPSNKVTEKGKYVELRCDPISGHTALYWYRQSLGQGPEFLIYFQGTGAADDSGLPNDRFFAVRPEGSVSTLKIQRTERGDSAVYLCASSSQLLAGGPYNEQFFGPGTRLTVL.